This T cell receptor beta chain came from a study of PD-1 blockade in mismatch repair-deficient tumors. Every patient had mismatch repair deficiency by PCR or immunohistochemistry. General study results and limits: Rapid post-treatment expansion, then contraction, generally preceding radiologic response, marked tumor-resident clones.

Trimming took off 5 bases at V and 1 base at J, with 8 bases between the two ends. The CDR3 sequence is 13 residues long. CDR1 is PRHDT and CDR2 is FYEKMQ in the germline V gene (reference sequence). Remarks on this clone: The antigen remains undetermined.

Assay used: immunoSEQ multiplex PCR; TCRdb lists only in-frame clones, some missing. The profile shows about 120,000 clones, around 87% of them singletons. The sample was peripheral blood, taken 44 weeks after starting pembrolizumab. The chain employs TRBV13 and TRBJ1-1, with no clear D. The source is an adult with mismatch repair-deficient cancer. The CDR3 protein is CASSPIRNTEAFF. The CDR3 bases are TGTGCCAGCAGCCCGATCAGGAACACTGAAGCTTTCTTT.